This is a list of T cell receptor beta chains from one sample in a study of cytomegalovirus exposure and HLA in healthy donors. The protocol was immunoSEQ multiplex PCR, while the TCRdb copy is restricted to in-frame clones and leaves out a portion. The table shows about 61,000 clones, with more than 80% occurring only once. The sequencing input was PBMCs. These receptors were taken from a man younger than 45 in good health and CMV-seropositive. CDR3s include the opening cysteine and the closing phenylalanine or tryptophan. The order of the fields is V gene, D gene, clone size, J gene, CDR3 protein, CDR3 DNA. The D gene is left open where the match is weak. Clone sizes are given selectively: once, few, many, or a class where the clone is expanded.

>TRBV30|.|.|TRBJ2-2
CAWSVTNTGELFF
TGTGCCTGGAGTGTGACTAACACCGGGGAGCTGTTTTTT
>TRBV19|TRBD1|.|TRBJ2-1
CASSKGQVPNEQFF
TGTGCCAGTAGTAAGGGACAGGTGCCCAATGAGCAGTTCTTC
>TRBV4-1|.|few|TRBJ1-1
CASSQFQVNTEAFF
TGCGCCAGCAGCCAATTCCAGGTAAACACTGAAGCTTTCTTT
>TRBV6-5|.|.|TRBJ2-7
CASRGQGNYEQYF
TGTGCCAGCAGAGGGCAGGGGAACTACGAGCAGTACTTC
>TRBV7-3|.|.|TRBJ2-3
CASSFGGSTDTQYF
TGTGCCAGCAGCTTTGGCGGGTCCACAGATACGCAGTATTTT
>TRBV7-2|.|.|TRBJ2-7
CASSPDTPSYEQYF
TGTGCCAGCAGCCCCGACACCCCGTCGTACGAGCAGTACTTC
>TRBV19|.|medium-sized|TRBJ2-1
CASSIGTQKFNEQFF
TGTGCCAGTAGTATAGGTACACAGAAATTCAATGAGCAGTTCTTC
>TRBV6-1|.|.|TRBJ2-1
CASSEARGGPYNEQFF
TGTGCCAGCAGTGAAGCGCGAGGGGGACCCTACAATGAGCAGTTCTTC
>TRBV30|TRBD1|.|TRBJ2-7
CAWSPGQPYEQYF
TGTGCCTGGAGTCCGGGACAGCCCTACGAGCAGTACTTC
>TRBV5-1|TRBD2|few|TRBJ2-3
CASSLAMSGLAEAYTQYF
TGCGCCAGCAGCTTGGCTATGTCCGGACTAGCGGAGGCGTATACGCAGTATTTT
>TRBV6-6|.|.|TRBJ1-5
CASSYLSPNQPQHF
TGTGCCAGCAGTTACCTCTCCCCCAATCAGCCCCAGCATTTT
>TRBV15|.|.|TRBJ2-2
CATSRAQRTGELFF
TGTGCCACCAGCAGGGCACAGCGGACCGGGGAGCTGTTTTTT
>TRBV9|.|.|TRBJ2-1
CASSARDSPYNEQFF
TGTGCCAGCAGCGCCCGGGACTCACCCTACAATGAGCAGTTCTTC
>TRBV2|TRBD2|.|TRBJ2-7
CASSGRTSGPYEQYF
TGTGCCAGCAGTGGACGGACTAGCGGACCCTACGAGCAGTACTTC